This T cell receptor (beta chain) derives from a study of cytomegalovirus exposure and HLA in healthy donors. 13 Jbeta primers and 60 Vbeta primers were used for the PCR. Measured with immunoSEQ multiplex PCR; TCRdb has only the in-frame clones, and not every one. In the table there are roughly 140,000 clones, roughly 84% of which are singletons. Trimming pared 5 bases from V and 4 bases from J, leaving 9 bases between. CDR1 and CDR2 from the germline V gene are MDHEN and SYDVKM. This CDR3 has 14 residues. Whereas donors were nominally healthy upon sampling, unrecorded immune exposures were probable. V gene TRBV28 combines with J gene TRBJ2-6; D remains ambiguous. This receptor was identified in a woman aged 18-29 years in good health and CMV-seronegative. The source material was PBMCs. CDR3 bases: TGTGCCAGCAGTGCTCAGGTCGGGGCCAACGTCCTGACTTTC. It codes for CASSAQVGANVLTF.